This TCR beta chain was sequenced in a study of T cell repertoires in cytomegalovirus infection. Study information: Based on public TCR beta signatures, there were indications of CMV infection and of a matching HLA type. General study points: There were HLA-C-restricted CMV-specific TCR beta clonotypes dominating the ex vivo response.

This clonotype was recorded a few times. Its target is unknown. MiXCR, applied by TCRdb to the reads, yields one record per CDR3 protein. The top ten hold more than 12% of the sample, which has some 940,000 distinct CDR3 sequences, roughly 31% seen once. V gave up 5 bases and J gave up 4 bases, with 10 bases separating them. Germline CDR1 SGHNT, CDR2 YYREEE (reference sequence). The CDR3 length is 12 residues. The TCR comes from a human donor in good health (CMV status not recorded). Some clones in this sample may be carry-over from other donors' samples. The sample here was cultured CD8+ T cells from PBMCs, taken from culture after CMV antigen stimulation. This rearrangement joins TRBV5-4 to TRBJ2-7, with a possible D match to TRBD1 (6 bases). The CDR3 spells CASSRGQYEQYF. The DNA of the CDR3 is TGTGCCAGCAGTCGCGGACAGTACGAGCAGTACTTC.